This passage covers 28 T cell receptor beta chains from one sample sequenced in a study of read filtering for tumor transcriptome and immune sequencing. The library was built from about 0.4 ug RNA with molecular barcoded adaptors for alpha/delta and beta/gamma chains. MiXCR was run by TCRdb on the reads, yielding one entry per CDR3 protein. The sample lists roughly 69,000 distinct CDR3 sequences, around 14% occurring once. Sequenced: a population of CD138-negative cells sorted from bone marrow. These receptors were taken from a donor at least 40 years old with multiple myeloma.

V usage is TRBV5-1 and J usage is TRBJ2-1, with 13 positions matching TRBD2. Germline values: CDR1 SGHRS, CDR2 YFSETQ. This CDR3 contains 16 residues. Germline trimming cut 1 base from V and 6 bases from J; bases unmatched to any gene: 4. DNA for the CDR3: TGCGCCAGCAGCTTGACGGGGACTAGCGGGATCAATGAGCAGTTCTTC. It is translated as CASSLTGTSGINEQFF.

This clonotype has a count of ten or more. This chain connects TRBV5-1 to TRBJ2-7; 10 positions agree with TRBD1. This CDR3 is 18 amino acids long. Trimming took 3 bases from V and 1 from J; bases not matched to a gene: 13. CDR1 and CDR2 from the germline V gene are SGHRS and YFSETQ. The CDR3 loop is CASSSPGQGSSWSYEQYF. For the CDR3, the DNA is TGCGCCAGCAGCTCTCCGGGACAGGGGAGTAGTTGGTCCTACGAGCAGTACTTC.

This clonotype was recorded many times. The chain employs TRBV28 and TRBJ1-2, with D possibly TRBD1 on 5 matching bases. The CDR3 totals 13 residues. Trimming left V 6 bases short and J 4 bases short, with 12 bases between. From germline, CDR1 is MDHEN and CDR2 SYDVKM. Written as DNA, the CDR3 is TGTGCCAGCAGGCTCGGGACGGCCTATGGCTACACCTTC. Its protein product is CASRLGTAYGYTF.

About this clonotype itself: Given a much more abundant clone one base away, this may be a read error. The rearrangement uses TRBV29-1 and TRBJ1-1; possibly TRBD1 for D (5 bases). This CDR3 contains 13 residues. The germline V gene has CDR1 SQVTM and CDR2 ANQGSEA. The CDR3 region has the DNA TGCAGCGTTGGGGGACCCCGGCCGGCTGAAGTTTTCTTT. Translating gives CSVGGPRPAEVFF.

The gene calls are TRBV12-3 or TRBV12-4 and TRBJ2-6; 9 nucleotides match TRBD1. The CDR3 has 19 residues. The junction had 7 bases not matched to a gene; V was cut back by 0 bases and J by 1 base. The CDR3 reads CASSLARDRVGSGANVLTF. CDR3 sequence (DNA): TGTGCCAGCAGTTTAGCAAGGGACAGGGTCGGATCTGGGGCCAACGTCCTGACTTTC.

This clonotype was recorded many times. The V and J genes are TRBV4-3 and TRBJ2-6; D is unclear. V was trimmed by 0 bases and J by 4 bases, leaving 10 bases between them. The CDR3 contains 16 residues. Looked up from germline, CDR1 is LGHNA and CDR2 is YSLEER. CDR3 sequence reads: CASSQDWGPGANVLTF. DNA of the CDR3: TGCGCCAGCAGCCAAGATTGGGGTCCCGGGGCCAACGTCCTGACTTTC.

This clonotype was counted ten times or more. The chain joins TRBV5-6 to TRBJ1-2; no clear D gene. The V end was cut by 2 bases, the J end by 5 bases, with 10 bases between. This CDR3 region has 13 residues. The germline gives CDR1 SGHDT, CDR2 YYEEEE. As DNA, the CDR3 is TGTGCCAGCAGCTTAAATGGGTTATATGGCTACACCTTC. Its translation: CASSLNGLYGYTF.

Concerning this clonotype: This may come from a read error, since a much larger clone is one base off. The chain links TRBV6-1 to TRBJ1-1; D is perhaps TRBD1 (5 bases). The V end was cut by 4 bases, the J end by 11 bases, with 20 bases between. CDR3 length: 14 amino acids. CDR1 is MNHNS, CDR2 SASEGT, per germline. The CDR3 nucleotides are TGTGCCAGCAGTGTAGCGGGGAGGGGAGCCAGGGCTTTCTTT. Translation: CASSVAGRGARAFF.

This clonotype was detected a few times. A much larger clonotype is one base distant, so this may be a read error. The chain's CDR3 is CASGGFTGGLFF. The DNA for the CDR3 is TGTGCCAGCGGGGGATTTACCGGGGGGCTGTTTTTT. The J gene is TRBJ2-2, the V gene TRBV28; tentatively, D is TRBD2 (6 bases). CDR1 is MDHEN, CDR2 SYDVKM, per germline. This CDR3 is 12 amino acids long.

Remarks on this clonotype: The conserved phenylalanine or tryptophan normally closing the CDR3 is absent here, so this likely arose from a read error. The chain is built from TRBV7-6 and TRBJ2-7; 9 nucleotides align to TRBD1. Trimming removed 5 bases from V and 0 bases from J; junction bases left unmatched: 17. CDR1 and CDR2 (germline): SGHVS, FNYEAQ. The CDR3 runs 19 residues. This CDR3 reads CASSPRPGQGKGSSYEQYL. The CDR3 DNA follows: TGTGCCAGCAGCCCCCGGCCGGGACAGGGTAAGGGAAGCTCCTACGAGCAGTACCTC.

J is TRBJ2-7 and V is TRBV20-1, with 11 bases identical to TRBD1. The V and J ends lost 4 bases and 4 bases, in that order; junction bases with no gene match: 6. Germline CDR1 and CDR2: DFQATT and SNEGSKA (reference sequence). The CDR3 is 14 amino acids. CDR3 nucleotides: TGCAGTGCTACTACTGGGACAGGGGGTTACGAGCAGTACTTC. This codes for CSATTGTGGYEQYF.

The V gene is TRBV7-9, the J gene TRBJ2-5; D is possibly TRBD1 (5 bases). Per germline, CDR1 SEHNR and CDR2 FQNEAQ (reference sequence). The CDR3 contains 15 residues. V lost 2 bases and J lost 2, with 12 bases in between. DNA of the CDR3: TGTGCCAGCAGCTTAAGTAGGGCAGGGCAAGAGACCCAGTACTTC. Amino acid sequence: CASSLSRAGQETQYF.

V usage is TRBV7-8 and J usage is TRBJ2-7; D is possibly TRBD1 or TRBD2 (6 bases each). The V end was cut by 5 bases, the J end by 2 bases, with 19 bases between. The CDR3 is made up of 16 amino acids. The germline CDR1 and CDR2 sequences are SGHVS and FQNEAQ. DNA for the CDR3: TGTGCCAGCAGCCCCGGAGGGGGTTTGGTTCCCTACGAGCAGTACTTC. Amino acids: CASSPGGGLVPYEQYF.

This clonotype was seen a handful of times. The chain joins TRBV18 to TRBJ2-1; TRBD1 matches 12 bases. Germline CDR1 reads KGHSH; CDR2 reads LQKENI. J gave up 7 bases and V 5 bases, and 9 bases lay outside the gene matches. The CDR3 is 16 residues long. Written as DNA, the CDR3 is TGTGCCAGCTCATCCCCGGGACAGGGGGCTACAAATGAGCAGTTCTTC. As protein: CASSSPGQGATNEQFF. Together with reference TRBV18 and TRBJ2-1, the CDR3 gives the full variable domain: NAGVMQNPRHLVRRRGQEARLRCSPMKGHSHVYWYRQLPEEGLKFMVYLQKENIIDESGMPKERFSAEFPKEGPSILRIQQVVRGDSAAYFCASSSPGQGATNEQFFGPGTRLTVL.

On this clonotype: A much larger clone lies a single base off, so this may be a read error. The chain joins TRBV6-5 to TRBJ2-1, with 8 bases lining up with TRBD2. The trim removed 2 bases at V and 0 bases at J, leaving 6 bases unmatched. The CDR3 is made up of 17 amino acids. CDR1 is MNHEY, CDR2 SVGAGI, per germline. CDR3 loop: CASSYVGGRYSYNEQFF. DNA for the CDR3: TGTGCCAGCAGTTACGTAGGCGGGAGGTACTCCTACAATGAGCAGTTCTTC.

This clonotype was observed at least ten times. The chain has TRBV29-1 and TRBJ1-1; no clear D gene. Germline assignment: CDR1 SQVTM and CDR2 ANQGSEA. Trimming cost V 2 bases and J 4 bases, with 5 bases left between them. This CDR3 is 11 amino acids long. This chain's CDR3 is CSVELGTEAFF. The CDR3 DNA reads as TGCAGCGTTGAACTTGGCACTGAAGCTTTCTTT.

This clonotype was counted ten times or more. The CDR3 protein is CASSLTRDGTDTQYF. As DNA, the CDR3 is TGTGCCAGCAGCTTAACGCGGGACGGCACAGATACGCAGTATTTT. The chain recombines TRBV7-9 with TRBJ2-3; D might be TRBD2 (6 bases). Germline CDR1 and CDR2: SEHNR and FQNEAQ (reference sequence). The V end was cut by 2 bases, the J end by 1 base, with 10 bases between. This CDR3 has 15 residues.

This clonotype was seen repeatedly, ten times or more. The chain has TRBV11-2 and TRBJ1-2, with unresolved D. Germline values: CDR1 SGHAT, CDR2 FQNNGV. The V end was cut by 3 bases, the J end by 5 bases, with 10 bases between. The length of the CDR3 is 13 residues. CDR3: CASSFKDWYGYTF. The CDR3 DNA reads TGTGCCAGCAGCTTCAAGGATTGGTATGGCTACACCTTC.

This clonotype was detected ten times or more. The CDR3 coding sequence is TGCAGTGCTAGCCTTATAGCGGAAGAGACCCAGTACTTC. It specifies CSASLIAEETQYF. The rearrangement joins TRBV20-1 to TRBJ2-5; D might be TRBD2 (6 bases). This CDR3 contains 13 residues. Germline V gene lookup returns CDR1 DFQATT and CDR2 SNEGSKA (reference sequence). The germline V and J ends were trimmed by 3 bases and 3 bases, with 11 bases remaining between them.

V is TRBV6-5 and J is TRBJ1-5; unclear D gene. The CDR3 extends over 13 amino acids. Trimming removed 2 bases at V and 4 bases at J, with 6 bases between. CDR1 MNHEY and CDR2 SVGAGI come from the germline V gene. The DNA of the CDR3 is TGTGCCAGCAGTTACGGAAGGAATCAGCCCCAGCATTTT. It is translated as CASSYGRNQPQHF.

This clonotype was found a few times. The chain recombines TRBV5-1 with TRBJ2-7; D is unclear. Germline V gene data show CDR1 as SGHRS and CDR2 as YFSETQ. V was shortened by 7 bases and J by 4 bases, with 21 bases between the two germline ends. This CDR3 region has 15 residues. CDR3 protein: CASPYLLGHTYEQYF. CDR3 DNA: TGCGCCAGCCCCTATCTCCTCGGCCACACTTACGAGCAGTACTTC.

This clonotype was counted ten times or more. V gene TRBV5-1 combines with J gene TRBJ2-1; 11 nucleotides agree with TRBD2. The V gene end was trimmed by 6 bases and the J gene end by 4 bases; junction bases not matched to a gene: 3. CDR3 length equals 14 residues. In germline, CDR1 is SGHRS, CDR2 YFSETQ. The CDR3 DNA is TGCGCCAGCACGGGACTAGCGGATTACAATGAGCAGTTCTTC. This sequence encodes CASTGLADYNEQFF. Full variable domain (missing parts from reference TRBV5-1 and TRBJ2-1): KAGVTQTPRYLIKTRGQQVTLSCSPISGHRSVSWYQQTPGQGLQFLFEYFSETQRNKGNFPGRFSGRQFSNSRSEMNVSTLELGDSALYLCASTGLADYNEQFFGPGTRLTVL.

About this clonotype itself: A single base separates this from a much larger clone, so it may be a read error. The chain combines TRBV28 with TRBJ2-1, with 9 bases fitting TRBD2. Germline CDR1 and CDR2: MDHEN and SYDVKM. After removal of 8 bases from V and 9 bases from J, the junction contained 11 bases not matched to a gene. The CDR3 length is 14 residues. The CDR3 coding sequence is TGTGCCAGCGGTGGCGGGAGGGCCGCTTCTGAGCAGTTCTTC. It encodes CASGGGRAASEQFF.

With regard to this clonotype: This sequence may be a read error, since a much larger clone differs from it by one base. The chain combines TRBV27 with TRBJ1-2; tentatively, D is TRBD1 (6 bases). With 6 bases removed from V and 4 bases from J, the gap between germline ends came to 12 bases. Germline values: CDR1 MNHEY, CDR2 SMNVEV (reference sequence). This CDR3 contains 13 residues. In DNA form, the CDR3 reads TGTGCCAGCAGGACTCGGACAGCCTATGGCTACACCTTC. Translation gives CASRTRTAYGYTF.

The chain uses TRBV20-1 and TRBJ1-5, with D tentatively TRBD1 (5 bases). The CDR3 extends over 15 amino acids. The V end lost 1 base, the J end lost 4 bases, and 14 bases lay between the germline ends. Germline V gives CDR1 DFQATT, CDR2 SNEGSKA (reference sequence). The CDR3 loop is CSARVSTVGNQPQHF. CDR3 nucleotide sequence: TGCAGTGCTAGAGTGTCGACAGTGGGGAATCAGCCCCAGCATTTT.

This clonotype appeared many times. The genes are TRBV5-1 and TRBJ1-1; D gene unclear. Germline-derived CDR1 and CDR2 are SGHRS and YFSETQ. This CDR3 is 16 amino acids long. Trimming took 0 bases from V and 1 from J, leaving 13 bases between them. CDR3 nucleotides: TGCGCCAGCAGCTTGGCGATGCGACTACGGAACACTGAAGCTTTCTTT. It specifies CASSLAMRLRNTEAFF.

The table lists this clonotype with many counts. CDR3 in DNA: TGCAGCGGCCGGACTAGCGGGATAGATGAGCAGTTCTTC. Its translation is CSGRTSGIDEQFF. The chain carries TRBV29-1 and TRBJ2-1; 12 bases fit TRBD2. This CDR3 is 13 amino acids long. Per the germline V gene, CDR1 is SQVTM and CDR2 is ANQGSEA. V was clipped by 7 bases and J by 8 bases; unmatched bases: 6.

Points on this clonotype: A much larger clone is a single base away; this may be a read error. The chain joins TRBV4-3 to TRBJ2-6; D perhaps matches TRBD1 (5 bases). CDR3 length equals 16 residues. The V gene's germline CDR1 is LGHNA and CDR2 YSLEER. V dropped 0 bases and J dropped 0 bases, with 6 bases sitting between them. This CDR3 is CASSQEGPSGANVLTF. Written as DNA, the CDR3 is TGCGCCAGCAGCCAAGAGGGGCCCTCTGGGGCCAACGTCCTGACTTTC.